This T cell receptor beta chain came from a study of T cell changes during pregnancy in multiple sclerosis. Looked up from germline, CDR1 is SGHRS and CDR2 is YFSETQ. Trimming removed 4 bases at V and 0 bases at J, with 16 bases between. This CDR3 comprises 16 residues. TCRdb's table, derived via immunoSEQ multiplex PCR, lists solely in-frame clones and lacks some. The repertoire holds fewer than 60,000 clones, with about nine tenths as singletons. This material consisted of peripheral blood, taken after pregnancy. The sequence derives from a female donor in good health, enrolled as a control in a pregnancy study. V gene TRBV5-1 combines with J gene TRBJ1-1; no clear D gene. The CDR3 reads CASSPIGPGMNTEAFF. The CDR3 DNA is TGCGCCAGCAGCCCGATCGGGCCCGGGATGAACACTGAAGCTTTCTTT.